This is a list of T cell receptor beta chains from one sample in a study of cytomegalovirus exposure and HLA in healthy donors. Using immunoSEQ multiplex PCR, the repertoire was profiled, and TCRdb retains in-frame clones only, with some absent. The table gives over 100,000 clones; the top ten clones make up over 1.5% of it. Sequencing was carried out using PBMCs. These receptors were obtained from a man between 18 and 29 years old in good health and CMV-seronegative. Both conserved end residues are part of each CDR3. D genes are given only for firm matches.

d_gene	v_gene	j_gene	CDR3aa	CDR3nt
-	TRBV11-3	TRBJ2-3	CASSIRQGLTDTQYF	TGTGCCAGCAGCATAAGACAGGGACTCACAGATACGCAGTATTTT
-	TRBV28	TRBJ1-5	CASSPPTAGNQPQHF	TGTGCCAGCAGTCCCCCCACGGCGGGAAATCAGCCCCAGCATTTT
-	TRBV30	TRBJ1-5	CAWSLNGGNQPQHF	TGTGCCTGGAGTCTGAACGGGGGCAATCAGCCCCAGCATTTT
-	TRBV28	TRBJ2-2	CASSLGGGTGELFF	TGTGCCAGCAGTTTGGGAGGGGGCACCGGGGAGCTGTTTTTT
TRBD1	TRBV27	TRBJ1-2	CASFGGQGYGYTF	TGTGCCTCATTCGGGGGACAGGGGTATGGCTACACCTTC
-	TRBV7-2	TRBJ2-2	CASSRLEQGNTGELFF	TGTGCCAGCAGCCGCCTGGAACAGGGAAACACCGGGGAGCTGTTTTTT
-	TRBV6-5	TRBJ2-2	CASSSLLATGELFF	TGTGCCAGCAGCTCCTTACTTGCCACCGGGGAGCTGTTTTTT
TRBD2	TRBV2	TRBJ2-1	CASNGGLSYNEQFF	TGTGCCAGCAACGGGGGGTTATCCTACAATGAGCAGTTCTTC
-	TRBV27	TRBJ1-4	CASSTQGWVKEKLFF	TGTGCCAGCAGTACACAGGGCTGGGTGAAGGAAAAACTGTTTTTT
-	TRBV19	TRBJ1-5	CASSTGLPSEPQHF	TGTGCCAGTAGTACAGGACTCCCCAGCGAGCCCCAGCATTTT
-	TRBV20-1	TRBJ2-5	CSLNGQETQYF	TGCAGCTTAAACGGGCAAGAGACCCAGTACTTC
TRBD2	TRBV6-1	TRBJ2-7	CAGGSFLLGEQYF	TGTGCCGGCGGGAGTTTTCTATTAGGCGAGCAGTACTTC
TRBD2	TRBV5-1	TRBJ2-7	CASSLSSGGPYEQYF	TGCGCCAGCAGCTTGTCGTCGGGAGGGCCTTACGAGCAGTACTTC
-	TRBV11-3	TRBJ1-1	CASSFLAVNTEAFF	TGTGCCAGCAGCTTCCTGGCAGTTAACACTGAAGCTTTCTTT
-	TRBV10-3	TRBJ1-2	CAIVRDNANYGYTF	TGTGCCATCGTCCGGGACAACGCTAACTATGGCTACACCTTC